A selection of T cell receptor beta chains follows, all from one sample in a study of T cell responses to AZD1222 COVID-19 vaccine. Profiling relied on immunoSEQ multiplex PCR, and the TCRdb table lists in-frame clones only, not all of them. The table has under 150,000 clones, about nine tenths seen once. The sequencing here drew on peripheral blood, taken on day 0 of AZD1222 vaccination. These receptors were obtained from an adult in good health. CDR3s include the opening cysteine and the closing phenylalanine or tryptophan. The D gene is left open where the match is weak. Size is stated for part of the rows, as once, few or many counts, or as a class when the clone is expanded.

D gene	V gene	J gene	clone size	CDR3 DNA	CDR3 protein
.	TRBV6-5	TRBJ1-1	.	TGTGCCAGCTTACAGGTCCCCAACACTGAAGCTTTCTTT	CASLQVPNTEAFF
.	TRBV3-1/TRBV3-2	TRBJ2-2	.	TGTGCCAGCAGCCGCATCCCTGCAGAGCTGTTTTTT	CASSRIPAELFF
TRBD1	TRBV2	TRBJ2-5	.	TGTGCCAGCAGTGAAGAGGGGGACAGGTTCCAGACCCAGTACTTC	CASSEEGDRFQTQYF
TRBD1	TRBV9	TRBJ1-4	.	TGTGCCAGCAGCGTGGGACAGGGCGTTGGAGAAAAACTGTTTTTT	CASSVGQGVGEKLFF
.	TRBV27	TRBJ1-5	.	TGTGCCAGCAGTTACCGGGACGGTAGCAATCAGCCCCAGCATTTT	CASSYRDGSNQPQHF
TRBD2	TRBV7-9	TRBJ2-1	.	TGTGCCAGCAGCTCCCTAGCGGGAGCCGTCTATGAGCAGTTCTTC	CASSSLAGAVYEQFF
.	TRBV7-3	TRBJ2-7	.	TGTGCCAGCAGCTTAAGTCTCACCCCCTCCTACGAGCAGTACTTC	CASSLSLTPSYEQYF
TRBD1	TRBV3-1/TRBV3-2	TRBJ2-7	.	TGTGCCAGCAGCCAAGGTGGCGTGACAGGGGGCTACGAGCAGTACTTC	CASSQGGVTGGYEQYF
TRBD1	TRBV6-1	TRBJ1-5	.	TGTGCCAGCAGTGCCCGGGACAGGGGAAGCGGGTTCGGTCAGCCCCAGCATTTT	CASSARDRGSGFGQPQHF
.	TRBV18	TRBJ1-5	.	TGTGCCAGCTCATCCTCGACCAGACAGGCGAATCAGCCCCAGCATTTT	CASSSSTRQANQPQHF
.	TRBV30	TRBJ2-7	.	TGTGCCTGGAGTGTCTTCAGGACCTACGAGCAGTACTTC	CAWSVFRTYEQYF
.	TRBV6-6	TRBJ2-2	.	TGTGCCAGCAGTTACGTCGGTGATCCCGGGGAGCTGTTTTTT	CASSYVGDPGELFF
.	TRBV9	TRBJ2-7	.	TGTGCCAGCAGCGTAGGGCCAGGATTTCTCTACGAGCAGTACTTC	CASSVGPGFLYEQYF
.	TRBV28	TRBJ1-5	.	TGTGCCAGCAAAGGACACCCGGGGCCCCAGCATTTT	CASKGHPGPQHF
TRBD1	TRBV18	TRBJ1-5	few	TGTGCCAGCTCACCAGGGACAGGAGTTTATAGCAATCAGCCCCAGCATTTT	CASSPGTGVYSNQPQHF
TRBD1	TRBV11-2	TRBJ2-7	.	TGTGCCAGCAGCCCCGGGACAGGGCTAAAGTACGAGCAGTACTTC	CASSPGTGLKYEQYF
TRBD1	TRBV5-4	TRBJ1-2	.	TGTGCCAGCGGGTTCCGGGACAGGGACTATGGCTACACCTTC	CASGFRDRDYGYTF
.	TRBV19	TRBJ2-1	.	TGTGCCAGCTCCGGTAGGGCAGGAACCAATGAGCAGTTCTTC	CASSGRAGTNEQFF
.	TRBV11-2	TRBJ2-1	.	TGTGCCAGCAGCCAGGGCCCCCCAGGGAGCCTCGATGAGCAGTTCTTC	CASSQGPPGSLDEQFF
.	TRBV20-1	TRBJ2-7	.	TGCAGTGCTAGTCCCCCTCAAGGTACAAGGAGCTCCTACGAGCAGTACTTC	CSASPPQGTRSSYEQYF
.	TRBV20-1	TRBJ1-5	once	TGCAGTGCTAGTGTAGGGACCGCAGATCAGCCCCAGCATTTT	CSASVGTADQPQHF
.	TRBV21-1	TRBJ2-7	.	TGTGCCAGCAGCAAGGGGGAGGGTACCTACGAGCAGTACTTC	CASSKGEGTYEQYF
TRBD2	TRBV3-1/TRBV3-2	TRBJ2-5	.	TGTGCCAGCAGCCAAGACCTAGCGGGGGGGTCCCAGACCCAGTACTTC	CASSQDLAGGSQTQYF
TRBD1	TRBV11-2	TRBJ2-7	.	TGTGCCAGCAGCCCTCTCCCGTACCGGGACAGGTTCTCCTACGAGCAGTACTTC	CASSPLPYRDRFSYEQYF
.	TRBV5-5	TRBJ2-3	.	TGTGCCAGCAGCTTGGGGGGGCCTGGGGAAACGCAGTATTTT	CASSLGGPGETQYF
.	TRBV30	TRBJ1-1	.	TGTGCCTGGAGTAACCGGGAAACGGCTTTCTTT	CAWSNRETAFF
.	TRBV6-5	TRBJ1-2	.	TGTGCCGGCTCCGGGGGGAACTATGGCTACACCTTC	CAGSGGNYGYTF
TRBD2	TRBV6-5	TRBJ2-7	.	TGTGCCAGCAGGCGGGGGTCGACCTCCTACGAGCAGTACTTC	CASRRGSTSYEQYF
.	TRBV19	TRBJ2-2	.	TGTGCCAGTAGTCGCGAGGGGGGTAACACCGGGGAGCTGTTTTTT	CASSREGGNTGELFF
.	TRBV30	TRBJ2-1	.	TGTGCCTGGACCCAGAACAATGAGCAGTTCTTC	CAWTQNNEQFF
.	TRBV30	TRBJ2-7	.	TGTGCCTGGAGGGGGGCTAGCGGCTACGAGCAGTACTTC	CAWRGASGYEQYF
.	TRBV30	TRBJ2-7	.	TGTGCCTGGAGTGAGGTTGCCTACGAGCAGTACTTC	CAWSEVAYEQYF
TRBD1	TRBV10-3	TRBJ1-4	.	TGTGCCACAAACAGGGGGAATGAAAAACTGTTTTTT	CATNRGNEKLFF
.	TRBV18	TRBJ2-3	.	TGTGCCAGCTCACCCGGAGGTGGTACGCAGTATTTT	CASSPGGGTQYF
.	TRBV5-1	TRBJ1-4	.	TGCGCCAGCAGCACCCGGGAGGGGGCAACTAATGAAAAACTGTTTTTT	CASSTREGATNEKLFF
TRBD1	TRBV28	TRBJ1-6	.	TGTGCCAGCAGTTTATCAGTCACAGGGGTGATAAAGGGTTCACCCCTCCACTTT	CASSLSVTGVIKGSPLHF
TRBD2	TRBV6-5	TRBJ2-1	.	TGTGCCAGGGCTAGCGGACGCTCCTACAATGAGCAGTTCTTC	CARASGRSYNEQFF
.	TRBV5-1	TRBJ1-1	.	TGCGCCAGCAGTACCGGAATGAACACTGAAGCTTTCTTT	CASSTGMNTEAFF
.	TRBV3-1/TRBV3-2	TRBJ1-4	.	TGTGCCAGCAGCCAAGTTAATGAAAAACTGTTTTTT	CASSQVNEKLFF
TRBD1	TRBV5-1	TRBJ1-1	.	TGCGCCAGCAGCTTGGACCCGAGGGGGCTCGAAGCTTTCTTT	CASSLDPRGLEAFF
.	TRBV5-4	TRBJ2-2	.	TGTGCCAGCAGCTTGGAACAGGTCAGCGGGGAGCTGTTTTTT	CASSLEQVSGELFF
TRBD2	TRBV25-1	TRBJ2-1	.	TGTGCCAGCAGTGAATATAGGACTAGCGGCTACAATGAGCAGTTCTTC	CASSEYRTSGYNEQFF
TRBD1	TRBV5-1	TRBJ1-2	.	TGCGCCAGCAGCTCGGAAGGACAGGGGGCCAGTGGCTACACCTTC	CASSSEGQGASGYTF
.	TRBV27	TRBJ2-1	.	TGTGCCACCCTCGGGTCCCTAGGGCAGTTCTTC	CATLGSLGQFF
TRBD1	TRBV3-1/TRBV3-2	TRBJ1-1	.	TGTGCCAGCAGCCAGACCGGGACAGCTAACACTGAAGCTTTCTTT	CASSQTGTANTEAFF
.	TRBV7-9	TRBJ1-2	.	TGTGCCAGCAGCCCAGGTGGGGGTGGCTACACCTTC	CASSPGGGGYTF
TRBD1	TRBV7-2	TRBJ1-1	.	TGTGCCAGCAGCTTAAAGGCAGGGGGCGGTTTGACTGAAGCTTTCTTT	CASSLKAGGGLTEAFF
TRBD2	TRBV7-2	TRBJ2-7	.	TGTGCCAGCAACCAGGGGGTACTAGCGGGATCGTACGAGCAGTACTTC	CASNQGVLAGSYEQYF
.	TRBV12-3/TRBV12-4	TRBJ1-1	.	TGTGCCAGCAGCCCGACGGTGAACACTGAAGCTTTCTTT	CASSPTVNTEAFF
.	TRBV5-4	TRBJ1-3	.	TGTGCCAGCAGCCGCGACAGTAGGGAAAACACCATATATTTT	CASSRDSRENTIYF
TRBD2	TRBV30	TRBJ2-3	.	TGTGCCTGGACCGTGGGTAGCGGGAGCGCAGATACGCAGTATTTT	CAWTVGSGSADTQYF
TRBD2	TRBV5-1	TRBJ2-1	.	TGCGCCAGCAGCTCGACTAGCGGGATGACCAATGAGCAGTTCTTC	CASSSTSGMTNEQFF
.	TRBV19	TRBJ1-6	.	TGTGCCAGCGGCGGAGGGTCACCCCTCCACTTT	CASGGGSPLHF
.	TRBV30	TRBJ2-6	.	TGTGCCTGGGATGCCGGGGGCTCTGGGGCCAACGTCCTGACTTTC	CAWDAGGSGANVLTF
.	TRBV2	TRBJ1-3	.	TGTGCCAGCAGGGAGCGGGACATTCCCGGGGATCCTGGAAACACCATATATTTT	CASRERDIPGDPGNTIYF
.	TRBV28	TRBJ1-3	.	TGTGCCAGCAGTTCCCCCCACTCTGGAAACACCATATATTTT	CASSSPHSGNTIYF
.	TRBV23-1	TRBJ2-6	few	TGCGCCAGCAGTCAATGGGGGCTCATCCTCCCAGGCTCTGGGGCCAACGTCCTGACTTTC	CASSQWGLILPGSGANVLTF
.	TRBV27	TRBJ2-1	.	TGTGCCAGCAGCCCCCACCGGGGGAATGAGCAGTTCTTC	CASSPHRGNEQFF